This entry features one T cell receptor (beta chain) sequence. Its antigen is not identified. Generated by immunoSEQ multiplex PCR, the TCRdb table keeps only in-frame clones and is missing some. The data contain 350,000 to 500,000 clones, around 87% of them singletons. Described treatment: roughly 19 received Ad26.COV2.S at low or high dose, single or two shots; several received placebo; per-sample allocation not given. Day 63 after the first vaccine or placebo injection was the time point for sampling. This person who donated was an adult of 18-55 years in Boston. This record comes from a study of Ad26.COV2.S vaccination and SARS-CoV-2 variants. The wider study: As a participant in COV1001, the donor was in the Ad26.COV2.S trial arm. Whole-study results and caveats: The authors reported substantial breadth in spike-specific CD8+ and CD4+ T cell responses after vaccination. Higher spike-specific TCR breadth was found in vaccine recipients than in placebo recipients.

The CDR3 extends over 12 amino acids. Germline values: CDR1 GTSNPN, CDR2 SVGIG (reference sequence). Trimming stripped 3 bases from V and 10 bases from J, with 10 bases between. The rearrangement uses TRBV30 and TRBJ1-6; no definite D call. The receptor was isolated from a person aged 18-65 years who received the Ad26.COV2.S COVID-19 vaccine or a placebo. The specimen comprised peripheral blood, sampled in a trial of Ad26.COV2.S vaccine versus placebo. CDR3 bases: TGTGCCTGGAGCCGGGAACGCTCACCCCTCCACTTT. Translation gives CAWSRERSPLHF.